A selection of T cell receptor beta chains follows, all from one sample in a study of blood T cell repertoires in COVID-19. Sequencing was performed with immunoSEQ multiplex PCR; in TCRdb, only in-frame clones are kept and a portion is missing. The table includes about 91,000 clones, around nine tenths detected once. Specimen: peripheral blood. The source is a woman aged 80 or over with active COVID-19. Each CDR3 is given with its conserved first and last residue. D genes are given only for firm matches. Clone size is stated in some rows and not others, as once, few, many or a class when expanded.

>TRBJ1-2|TRBD1|-|TRBV7-2
CASINRGAWNSYTF
TGTGCCAGCATCAACAGGGGCGCCTGGAATAGCTACACCTTC
>TRBJ2-1|TRBD2|-|TRBV19
CASSIGASGRASEQFF
TGTGCCAGTAGTATAGGGGCTAGCGGGAGGGCCAGTGAGCAGTTCTTC
>TRBJ2-5|-|-|TRBV11-2
CASSLAHEETQYF
TGTGCCAGCAGCTTAGCACACGAAGAGACCCAGTACTTC
>TRBJ2-3|TRBD2|-|TRBV4-2
CASRLLAGGTDTQYF
TGTGCCAGCAGACTACTAGCGGGAGGCACAGATACGCAGTATTTT
>TRBJ1-2|-|-|TRBV27
CASSSRPRGVGYTF
TGTGCCAGCAGTTCCCGGCCTAGGGGTGTGGGCTACACCTTC
>TRBJ2-3|-|-|TRBV28
CASRPGGFTDTQYF
TGTGCCAGCCGTCCTGGTGGCTTCACAGATACGCAGTATTTT
>TRBJ1-2|-|-|TRBV19
CASSNPQGGTPNYGYTF
TGTGCCAGTAGCAACCCACAGGGAGGGACGCCCAACTATGGCTACACCTTC
>TRBJ1-2|TRBD1|-|TRBV6-5
CASSTPGQGSYTF
TGTGCCAGCAGCACCCCGGGACAGGGGAGCTACACCTTC
>TRBJ2-3|-|-|TRBV28
CASNPGGAGTDTQYF
TGTGCCAGCAACCCAGGAGGGGCCGGCACAGATACGCAGTATTTT
>TRBJ2-1|TRBD2|-|TRBV27
CASSPKAGGPAYNEQFF
TGTGCCAGCAGTCCCAAAGCGGGAGGGCCAGCCTACAATGAGCAGTTCTTC
>TRBJ2-5|TRBD1|once|TRBV7-9
CASSSTGEETQYF
TGTGCCAGCAGCTCGACAGGGGAAGAGACCCAGTACTTC
>TRBJ2-3|-|-|TRBV11-2
CASSLGGVTTHTDTQYF
TGTGCCAGCAGCTTAGGGGGGGTCACCACGCACACAGATACGCAGTATTTT
>TRBJ2-5|TRBD1|-|TRBV24-1
CATSDAGGQETQYF
TGTGCCACCAGTGACGCAGGGGGCCAGGAGACCCAGTACTTC
>TRBJ1-2|-|few|TRBV11-3
CASSLECRGSSQGYGYTF
TGTGCCAGCAGCTTAGAGTGCCGGGGGTCGAGTCAGGGCTATGGCTACACCTTC
>TRBJ2-4|TRBD2|-|TRBV29-1
CSAVAGGPPKNIQYF
TGCAGCGCTGTAGCGGGAGGGCCACCCAAAAACATTCAGTACTTC
>TRBJ2-5|-|-|TRBV7-9
CASSFGTSNQYF
TGTGCCAGCAGCTTCGGAACTAGCAACCAGTACTTC
>TRBJ2-1|-|-|TRBV5-1
CASSLEGGPNEQFF
TGCGCCAGCAGCTTGGAGGGGGGGCCCAATGAGCAGTTCTTC
>TRBJ2-3|TRBD2|-|TRBV29-1
CSVEYRGSGRTDTQYF
TGCAGCGTTGAGTATCGCGGTAGCGGGAGGACAGATACGCAGTATTTT
>TRBJ2-2|-|-|TRBV7-2
CASGGVRNGELFF
TGTGCCAGCGGCGGCGTCCGGAACGGGGAGCTGTTTTTT
>TRBJ1-1|-|-|TRBV7-9
CASSLWQNTEAFF
TGTGCCAGCAGCTTATGGCAGAACACTGAAGCTTTCTTT
>TRBJ2-3|TRBD2|-|TRBV18
CASSVTSGLSTDTQYF
TGTGCCAGCTCAGTAACTAGCGGGCTTAGCACAGATACGCAGTATTTT
>TRBJ2-1|-|-|TRBV11-3
CASSLEGSILGNEQFF
TGTGCCAGCAGCTTAGAGGGCAGCATCCTTGGGAATGAGCAGTTCTTC
>TRBJ2-7|TRBD2|-|TRBV14
CASSPLAGVYEQYF
TGTGCCAGCAGCCCCCTAGCGGGAGTTTACGAGCAGTACTTC
>TRBJ2-7|TRBD2|-|TRBV28
CASRRTSGSYEQYF
TGTGCCAGCAGACGGACTAGCGGTTCCTACGAGCAGTACTTC
>TRBJ2-7|TRBD2|-|TRBV10-3
CAISGTSGLPYEQYF
TGTGCCATCAGTGGGACTAGCGGCCTACCTTACGAGCAGTACTTC
>TRBJ2-1|TRBD1|once|TRBV2
CASSQNRGYYNEQFF
TGTGCCAGCAGTCAGAACAGGGGGTATTACAATGAGCAGTTCTTC
>TRBJ1-3|TRBD1|-|TRBV10-3
CAIRDRSSGNTIYF
TGTGCCATCCGGGACAGGAGCTCTGGAAACACCATATATTTT